This T cell receptor (beta chain) is from a study of cytomegalovirus exposure and HLA in healthy donors. Worth noting for this clone: Its antigen is unidentified.

General study points: A few chains tied to CMV proved CMV antigen-specific in vitro. Most TCR sequences showed up rarely, but some public TCRs showed up in many donors.

From the 120-subject validation cohort, which was separate from the approximately 670-subject first cohort, the donors were drawn. Generated by immunoSEQ multiplex PCR, the TCRdb table keeps only in-frame clones and is missing some. The data hold about 110,000 clones, with around nine tenths observed a single time. Unmatched junction bases numbered 1, after V lost 3 bases and J lost 8 bases. Per germline, CDR1 MGHDK and CDR2 SYGVNS. The CDR3 contains 13 residues. The chain links TRBV25-1 to TRBJ1-4; 9 bases are a match to TRBD1. The receptor's source is a woman between 18 and 30 years old in good health and CMV-seronegative. The sample consisted of PBMCs. The CDR3 loop reads CASSETGGEKLFF. In DNA, the CDR3 is TGTGCCAGCAGTGAGACAGGGGGAGAAAAACTGTTTTTT.